The 6 T cell receptor beta chains below come from one sample, sequenced in a study of T cell responses to AZD1222 COVID-19 vaccine. Produced via immunoSEQ multiplex PCR; TCRdb's table is partial and in-frame only. The sample records around 100,000 clones, less than 90% being singletons. Material: peripheral blood, obtained on day 0 of AZD1222 vaccination. The receptors shown here come from an adult in good health.

This clone was observed once. The V and J genes are TRBV6-5 and TRBJ1-2; possible D gene TRBD1, 5 bases. CDR3 length: 13 residues. CDR1 is MNHEY and CDR2 is SVGAGI in the germline V gene. The V end was cut by 0 bases, the J end by 12 bases, with 14 bases between. The CDR3 DNA reads as TGTGCCAGCAGTTACTCTAAGGGCAGGGAGAACACCTTC. Translating it yields CASSYSKGRENTF.

J is TRBJ1-3 and V is TRBV6-5; D uncertain. This CDR3 comprises 15 residues. Trimming removed 5 bases from V and 0 bases from J, with 11 bases in between. Germline assignment: CDR1 MNHEY and CDR2 SVGAGI. CDR3 nucleotide sequence: TGTGCCAGCAGTCGGGTTCCCAGCTCTGGAAACACCATATATTTT. Amino acids: CASSRVPSSGNTIYF.

The V call is TRBV6-4, the J call TRBJ2-7; maybe TRBD2 (5 bases). V was pared by 7 bases and J by 2 bases, with 12 bases between. This CDR3 region has 13 residues. Germline V gene sequence: CDR1 MRHNA, CDR2 SNTAGT. The CDR3 here is CASKNGEPYEQYF. CDR3 nucleotide sequence: TGTGCCAGCAAAAACGGGGAGCCCTACGAGCAGTACTTC.

The chain carries TRBV19 and TRBJ1-2; the match to TRBD1 covers 7 bases. The CDR3 contains 14 residues. CDR1 LNHDA and CDR2 SQIVND come from the germline V gene (reference sequence). V dropped 3 bases and J dropped 4; count of bases not matched to a gene: 5. CDR3 in DNA: TGTGCCAGTAGTATGACAGGGACCTCCTATGGCTACACCTTC. Its translation is CASSMTGTSYGYTF. Filled out from reference TRBV19 and TRBJ1-2, the complete variable domain reads DGGITQSPKYLFRKEGQNVTLSCEQNLNHDAMYWYRQDPGQGLRLIYYSQIVNDFQKGDIAEGYSVSREKKESFPLTVTSAQKNPTAFYLCASSMTGTSYGYTFGSGTRLTVV.

This clone was observed once. The chain recombines TRBV7-8 with TRBJ2-2; D is undetermined. Germline V gene data show CDR1 as SGHVS and CDR2 as FQNEAQ. This CDR3 has 13 amino acids. V lost 5 bases to trimming and J lost 4 bases, with 8 bases between them. CDR3 DNA sequence: TGTGCCAGCAGCGTAAGATTCACCGGGGAGCTGTTTTTT. It specifies CASSVRFTGELFF.

CDR3 nucleotide sequence: TGTGCCAGCAGTCTTACAGGGGGGAAGCAGTTCTTC. This sequence encodes CASSLTGGKQFF. The chain has TRBV6-5 and TRBJ2-1; 8 bases are shared with TRBD1. This CDR3 has 12 residues. V shed 5 bases, J shed 11 bases, and the junction held 5 bases outside the gene matches. Germline-derived CDR1 and CDR2 are MNHEY and SVGAGI.